The 29 T cell receptor beta chains listed next were all sequenced from one sample in a study of T cell responses to AZD1222 COVID-19 vaccine. TCRdb keeps only in-frame clones here, not all; method: immunoSEQ multiplex PCR. Of some 140,000 clones in the sample, more than 80% were seen once. The specimen was peripheral blood, collected on day 0 of AZD1222 vaccination. The receptors here all came from an adult in good health.

The chain recombines TRBV28 with TRBJ1-5; D possibly corresponds to TRBD1 (5 bases). CDR1 MDHEN and CDR2 SYDVKM come from the germline V gene. The CDR3 totals 14 residues. The V and J ends lost 1 base and 10 bases respectively, with 14 bases between them. The CDR3 sequence is CASSLYSGANPQHF. The CDR3 bases are TGTGCCAGCAGTTTATACTCCGGGGCGAACCCCCAGCATTTT.

The chain uses TRBV2 and TRBJ1-2; the match to TRBD1 covers 8 bases. CDR1 is SNHLY and CDR2 is FYNNEI in the germline V gene. The junction had 6 bases not matched to a gene; V was cut back by 5 bases and J by 4 bases. The CDR3 runs 14 residues. The CDR3 sequence is CASSPSTGAYGYTF. DNA for the CDR3: TGTGCCAGCAGTCCGTCGACAGGGGCCTATGGCTACACCTTC.

In nucleotides, the CDR3 is TGTGCCTGGAGTGTACTTAGTGTGGATCAGCCCCAGCATTTT. Its protein product is CAWSVLSVDQPQHF. The V gene is TRBV30, the J gene TRBJ1-5; D remains unclear. Trimming cost V 0 bases and J 5 bases, with 11 bases left between them. CDR3 length equals 14 residues. CDR1 is GTSNPN and CDR2 is SVGIG in the germline V gene (reference sequence).

This clone is a singleton in its sample. The chain carries TRBV19 and TRBJ2-5; 8 nucleotides match TRBD1. Germline V gives CDR1 LNHDA, CDR2 SQIVND (reference sequence). This CDR3 is 13 amino acids long. Trimming cost V 8 bases and J 5 bases; bases outside gene matches: 7. The CDR3: CASAQGGGETQYF. Here the CDR3 DNA reads TGTGCCAGTGCACAGGGGGGAGGTGAGACCCAGTACTTC.

This CDR3 is CAWSVGVLAGYTF. The CDR3, as DNA: TGTGCCTGGAGTGTGGGGGTTCTGGCTGGCTACACCTTC. V usage is TRBV30 and J usage is TRBJ1-2; perhaps TRBD1 as D (5 bases). Germline V lookup: CDR1 GTSNPN, CDR2 SVGIG (reference sequence). The CDR3 is 13 amino acids. V lost 0 bases and J lost 7, with 12 bases in between.

This chain connects TRBV4-1 to TRBJ1-5; tentative D call: TRBD1 (5 bases). The germline V gene encodes CDR1 MGHRA and CDR2 YSYEKL. Trimming removed 2 bases at V and 0 bases at J, with 14 bases between. The CDR3 runs 17 residues. CDR3 DNA sequence: TGCGCCAGCAGCCAAAGAAGGGCGGGGGGTAGCAATCAGCCCCAGCATTTT. Residues: CASSQRRAGGSNQPQHF.

The V and J genes are TRBV28 and TRBJ1-2; maybe TRBD1 (6 bases). CDR1 and CDR2 from the germline V gene are MDHEN and SYDVKM. V gave up 7 bases and J gave up 4 bases, with 16 bases separating them. The CDR3 runs to 14 residues. DNA for the CDR3: TGTGCCAGCACCTCAGGGGTGGGTGGCTATGGCTACACCTTC. Its protein is CASTSGVGGYGYTF.

V usage is TRBV28 and J usage is TRBJ2-3; D might be TRBD1 or TRBD2, each matching 6 bases. The CDR3 spans 16 residues. Per the germline V gene, CDR1 is MDHEN and CDR2 is SYDVKM. The V gene lost 1 base and the J gene lost 0 bases, with 11 bases spanning the gap. CDR3 sequence reads: CASSLSPGASTDTQYF. CDR3 bases: TGTGCCAGCAGTTTATCTCCGGGGGCGAGCACAGATACGCAGTATTTT.

The chain has TRBV5-1 and TRBJ1-6; D perhaps matches TRBD1 (5 bases). Trimming removed 1 base at V and 7 bases at J, with 12 bases between. CDR3 size: 15 residues. CDR1 is SGHRS, CDR2 YFSETQ, per germline. Here the CDR3 reads CASSLTGGPNSPLHF. The CDR3 nucleotides read TGCGCCAGCAGCTTGACAGGAGGCCCCAATTCACCCCTCCACTTT.

The chain couples TRBV5-1 to TRBJ2-3; no reliable D call. V was pared by 0 bases and J by 3 bases, with 11 bases between. Germline CDR1 reads SGHRS; CDR2 reads YFSETQ. The CDR3 has 15 residues. The chain's CDR3 is CASSLDGPRTDTQYF. CDR3 DNA sequence: TGCGCCAGCAGCTTGGACGGGCCACGGACAGATACGCAGTATTTT.

The chain joins TRBV14 to TRBJ1-6; TRBD1 matches 7 bases. Looked up from germline, CDR1 is SGHDN and CDR2 is FVKESK. J lost 5 bases, V lost 4 bases, and 14 bases had no gene match. CDR3 length: 18 amino acids. The CDR3 sequence: CASSRSPTGRLNNSPLHF. The CDR3 region has the DNA TGTGCCAGCAGCCGCTCACCGACAGGGCGGCTCAATAATTCACCCCTCCACTTT.

The V call is TRBV28, the J call TRBJ1-4, with D possibly TRBD1 on 5 matching bases. Trimming pared 3 bases from V and 7 bases from J, leaving 21 bases between. CDR1 is MDHEN and CDR2 is SYDVKM in the germline V gene. The CDR3 runs to 17 residues. The CDR3 DNA reads as TGTGCCAGCAGTTTTCCGGGGCCCGGGACCGAACTTGAAAAACTGTTTTTT. Protein sequence: CASSFPGPGTELEKLFF.

The V and J genes are TRBV7-9 and TRBJ1-1, with 8 positions matching TRBD1. Losses at the gene ends were 4 bases for V and 6 bases for J; bases not matched to a gene: 4. Germline CDR1 reads SEHNR; CDR2 reads FQNEAQ (reference sequence). The CDR3 spans 13 residues. This CDR3 is CASSSDRGAEAFF. The CDR3 DNA reads as TGTGCCAGCAGCTCCGACAGGGGCGCTGAAGCTTTCTTT. Supplemented by reference TRBV7-9 and TRBJ1-1, the full variable domain reads DTGVSQNPRHKITKRGQNVTFRCDPISEHNRLYWYRQTLGQGPEFLTYFQNEAQLEKSRLLSDRFSAERPKGSFSTLEIQRTEQGDSAMYLCASSSDRGAEAFFGQGTRLTVV.

DNA of the CDR3: TGCGCCAGCAGCCTAAGTCCTGGACTCTCCTACGAGCAGTACTTC. Translating gives CASSLSPGLSYEQYF. The chain links TRBV5-1 to TRBJ2-7; D may be TRBD2 (5 bases). This CDR3 spans 15 amino acids. Germline CDR1 and CDR2: SGHRS and YFSETQ. V lost 4 bases, J lost 0 bases, and 14 bases lay in between.

The J gene is TRBJ1-1, the V gene TRBV6-1; D is ambiguous. The CDR3 runs 13 residues. V lost 7 bases and J 10 bases, leaving 19 bases between the germline ends. Per germline, CDR1 MNHNS and CDR2 SASEGT. The DNA for the CDR3 is TGTGCCAGCATCCCCCTCGGCCCCGGGGTAGCTTTCTTT. This translates into CASIPLGPGVAFF.

This sequence joins TRBV5-1 and TRBJ1-2; 9 nucleotides line up with TRBD1. The CDR3 extends over 14 amino acids. With V trimmed by 4 bases and J by 8 bases, 9 bases remained unmatched. Germline CDR1 and CDR2: SGHRS and YFSETQ. The CDR3 protein is CASSPEGQGTGYTF. The CDR3 DNA follows: TGCGCCAGCAGCCCTGAGGGACAGGGTACGGGCTACACCTTC. Variable domain in full (rest from reference TRBV5-1 and TRBJ1-2): KAGVTQTPRYLIKTRGQQVTLSCSPISGHRSVSWYQQTPGQGLQFLFEYFSETQRNKGNFPGRFSGRQFSNSRSEMNVSTLELGDSALYLCASSPEGQGTGYTFGSGTRLTVV.

This clone was observed a single time. The rearrangement joins TRBV28 to TRBJ1-3, with 8 bases matching TRBD1. V shed 5 bases and J 0 bases; nucleotides not matched to a gene: 9. The CDR3 covers 17 residues. The germline CDR1 and CDR2 sequences are MDHEN and SYDVKM. The CDR3 DNA is TGTGCCAGCAGTACCTGGACAGGGATGGCCTCTGGAAACACCATATATTTT. Its protein product is CASSTWTGMASGNTIYF.

This chain connects TRBV19 to TRBJ1-2; 7 bases agree with TRBD1. Per germline, CDR1 LNHDA and CDR2 SQIVND (reference sequence). Germline trimming cut 6 bases from V and 8 bases from J; bases unmatched to any gene: 6. The CDR3 has 12 amino acids. CDR3 sequence (DNA): TGTGCCAGTAGCAGACAGGGCGGCGGCTACACCTTC. Translation: CASSRQGGGYTF.

This clone was recorded a few times. This chain joins TRBV6-1 and TRBJ2-7, with 11 bases that match TRBD1. Germline V gene sequence: CDR1 MNHNS, CDR2 SASEGT. The J segment lost 3 bases and the V segment lost 1 base, leaving 2 bases of the junction unmatched. The CDR3 is 15 amino acids. The CDR3 spells CASSEGTGGIYEQYF. The CDR3 coding sequence is TGTGCCAGCAGTGAAGGGACAGGGGGCATCTACGAGCAGTACTTC.

This clone was seen only once. The chain employs TRBV28 and TRBJ1-3; no clear D gene. This CDR3 is built from 14 residues. CDR1 and CDR2 (germline): MDHEN, SYDVKM. Trimming took off 7 bases at V and 0 bases at J, with 10 bases between the two ends. The CDR3 protein is CASTQKGSGNTIYF. CDR3 nucleotide sequence: TGTGCCAGCACCCAAAAAGGCTCTGGAAACACCATATATTTT. Filled out from reference TRBV28 and TRBJ1-3, the complete variable domain reads DVKVTQSSRYLVKRTGEKVFLECVQDMDHENMFWYRQDPGLGLRLIYFSYDVKMKEKGDIPEGYSVSREKKERFSLILESASTNQTSMYLCASTQKGSGNTIYFGEGSWLTVV.

This sequence joins TRBV20-1 and TRBJ2-5, with D possibly TRBD2 on 6 matching bases. Germline V gives CDR1 DFQATT, CDR2 SNEGSKA (reference sequence). V was trimmed by 3 bases and J by 4 bases, leaving 6 bases between them. CDR3 length equals 11 residues. The CDR3 DNA is TGCAGTGCTAGCGGGGGAGAGACCCAGTACTTC. This translates into CSASGGETQYF.

This chain uses TRBV5-4 with TRBJ1-2, with 8 bases identical to TRBD1. J was trimmed by 5 bases and V by 0 bases; bases with no gene match: 6. Germline V gene sequence: CDR1 SGHNT, CDR2 YYREEE (reference sequence). CDR3 length: 15 amino acids. The CDR3 nucleotides read TGTGCCAGCAGCTTGGGGACAGGGACCGCTTATGGCTACACCTTC. Protein product: CASSLGTGTAYGYTF.

The gene calls are TRBV5-1 and TRBJ1-2; D ambiguous. Trimming removed 1 base at V and 0 bases at J, with 7 bases between. The CDR3 is 14 amino acids. Germline V lookup: CDR1 SGHRS, CDR2 YFSETQ. CDR3 in DNA: TGCGCCAGCAGCTTGCAGAAATCTAACTATGGCTACACCTTC. It codes for CASSLQKSNYGYTF.

This sequence joins TRBV19 and TRBJ1-4; the D is unclear. CDR3 length: 14 amino acids. Germline V gene sequence: CDR1 LNHDA, CDR2 SQIVND (reference sequence). V was clipped by 3 bases and J by 3 bases, with 8 bases between them. The CDR3 loop is CASSMGAANEKLFF. CDR3 sequence (DNA): TGTGCCAGTAGTATGGGTGCTGCTAATGAAAAACTGTTTTTT.

The chain recombines TRBV11-2 with TRBJ2-4, with 7 bases aligning to TRBD1. This CDR3 is built from 20 residues. Germline CDR1 and CDR2: SGHAT and FQNNGV. V shed 0 bases, J shed 0 bases, and the junction held 14 bases outside the gene matches. The CDR3 DNA is TGTGCCAGCAGCTTAGATGGGACAGCGAAAACTAAAGTAGCCAAAAACATTCAGTACTTC. This sequence encodes CASSLDGTAKTKVAKNIQYF.

The V and J genes are TRBV18 and TRBJ2-1, with TRBD1 as a possible D gene (5 bases). This CDR3 comprises 13 residues. Deletions cut 8 bases from V and 5 bases from J, with 13 bases between. From germline, CDR1 is KGHSH and CDR2 LQKENI. CDR3 sequence reads: CASTLGPNNEQFF. The DNA of the CDR3 is TGTGCCAGCACCCTGGGGCCTAACAATGAGCAGTTCTTC.

This chain uses TRBV5-5 with TRBJ1-5; TRBD1 is a possible D gene (5 bases). Per germline, CDR1 SGHKS and CDR2 YYEKEE (reference sequence). The CDR3 spans 13 residues. Trimming left V 1 base short and J 4 bases short, with 6 bases between. CDR3 sequence (DNA): TGTGCCAGCAGCTTGTCAGGGAATCAGCCCCAGCATTTT. Protein product: CASSLSGNQPQHF.

The rearrangement joins TRBV27 to TRBJ2-7, with 8 bases fitting TRBD2. The V gene's germline CDR1 is MNHEY and CDR2 SMNVEV (reference sequence). This CDR3 region has 14 residues. The ends lost 10 bases at V and 2 bases at J; junction bases unmatched: 10. CDR3 sequence reads: CANNHSGDAYEQYF. The CDR3 nucleotides are TGTGCCAACAATCATAGCGGGGATGCCTACGAGCAGTACTTC.

The CDR3, as DNA: TGTGCCAGCAGCCAAGGGGGCCGGGATACGCAGTATTTT. This sequence encodes CASSQGGRDTQYF. The gene calls are TRBV3-1 (or the pseudogene TRBV3-2) and TRBJ2-3, with a tentative D call TRBD1 (5 bases). The germline V gene has CDR1 LGHDT and CDR2 YNNKEL (reference sequence). CDR3 size: 13 residues. V dropped 1 base and J dropped 6 bases, with 8 bases sitting between them.